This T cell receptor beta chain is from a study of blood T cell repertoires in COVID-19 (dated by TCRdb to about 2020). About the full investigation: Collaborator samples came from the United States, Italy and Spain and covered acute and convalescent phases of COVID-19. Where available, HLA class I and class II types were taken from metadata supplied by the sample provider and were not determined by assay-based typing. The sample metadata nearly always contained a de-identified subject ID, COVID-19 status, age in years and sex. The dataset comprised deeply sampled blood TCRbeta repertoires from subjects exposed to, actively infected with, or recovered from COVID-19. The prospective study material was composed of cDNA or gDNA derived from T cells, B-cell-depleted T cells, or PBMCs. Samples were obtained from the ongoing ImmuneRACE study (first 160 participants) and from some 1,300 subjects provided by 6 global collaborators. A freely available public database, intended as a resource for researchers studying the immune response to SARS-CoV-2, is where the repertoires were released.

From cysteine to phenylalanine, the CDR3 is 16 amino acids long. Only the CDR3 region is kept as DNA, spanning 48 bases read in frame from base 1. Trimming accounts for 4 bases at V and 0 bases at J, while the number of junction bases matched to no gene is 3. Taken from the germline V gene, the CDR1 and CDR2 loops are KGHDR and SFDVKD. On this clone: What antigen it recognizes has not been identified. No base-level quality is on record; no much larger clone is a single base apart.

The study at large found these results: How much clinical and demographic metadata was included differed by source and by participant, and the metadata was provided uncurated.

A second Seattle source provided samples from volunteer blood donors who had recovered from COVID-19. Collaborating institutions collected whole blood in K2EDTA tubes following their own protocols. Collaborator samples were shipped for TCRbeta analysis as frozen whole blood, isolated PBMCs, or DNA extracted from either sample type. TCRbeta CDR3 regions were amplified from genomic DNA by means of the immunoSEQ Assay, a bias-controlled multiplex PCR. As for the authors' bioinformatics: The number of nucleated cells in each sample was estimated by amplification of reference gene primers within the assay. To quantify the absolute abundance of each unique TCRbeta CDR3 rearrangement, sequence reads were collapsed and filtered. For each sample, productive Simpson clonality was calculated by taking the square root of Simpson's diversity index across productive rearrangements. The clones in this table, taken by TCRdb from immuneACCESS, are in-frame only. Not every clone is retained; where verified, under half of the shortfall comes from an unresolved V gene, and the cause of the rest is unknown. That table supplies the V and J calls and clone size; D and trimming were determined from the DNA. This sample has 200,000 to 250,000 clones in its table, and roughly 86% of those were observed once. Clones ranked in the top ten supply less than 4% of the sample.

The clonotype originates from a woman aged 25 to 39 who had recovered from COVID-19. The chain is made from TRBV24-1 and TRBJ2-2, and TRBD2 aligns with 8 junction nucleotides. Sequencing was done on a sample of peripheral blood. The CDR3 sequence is CATSDTGGANTGELFF. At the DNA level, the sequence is TGTGCCACCAGTGACACCGGGGGGGCGAACACCGGGGAGCTGTTTTTT.